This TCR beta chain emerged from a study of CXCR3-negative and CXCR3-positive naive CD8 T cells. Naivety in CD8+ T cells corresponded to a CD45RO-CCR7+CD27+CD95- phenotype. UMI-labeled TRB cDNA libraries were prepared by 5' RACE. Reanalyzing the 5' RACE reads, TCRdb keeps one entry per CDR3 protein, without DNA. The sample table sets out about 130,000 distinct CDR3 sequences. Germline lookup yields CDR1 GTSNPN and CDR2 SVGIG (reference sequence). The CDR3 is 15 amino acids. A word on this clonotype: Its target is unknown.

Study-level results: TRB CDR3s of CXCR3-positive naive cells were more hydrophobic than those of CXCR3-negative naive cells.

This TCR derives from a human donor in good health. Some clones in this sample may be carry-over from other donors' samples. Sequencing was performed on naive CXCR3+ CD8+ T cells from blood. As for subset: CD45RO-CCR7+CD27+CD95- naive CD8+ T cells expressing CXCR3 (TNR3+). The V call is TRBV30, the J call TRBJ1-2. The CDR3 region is CAWSPSGVLAYGYTF.